Listed here is a single TCR beta chain. Its specificity is unknown. MiXCR, run by TCRdb on the RT-PCR reads, gives a single entry per CDR3 protein. The sample has roughly 700,000 distinct CDR3 sequences; 14% are singletons. This specimen belongs to a study of response to subunit inactivated influenza vaccine. Findings and caveats of the study: The study's authors posited that every seasonal influenza vaccination enlists few new T cells.

Germline V gives CDR1 LGHNA, CDR2 YSLEER. There are 17 residues in the CDR3. The J segment lost 2 bases and the V segment lost 0 bases, leaving 7 bases of the junction unmatched. This receptor was taken from a man between 50 and 59 years old who received an inactivated influenza vaccine. This specimen was PBMCs from blood, taken around two weeks before vaccination. This chain connects TRBV4-3 to TRBJ1-3, with TRBD1 matching over 7 bases. Here the CDR3 DNA reads TGCGCCAGCAGCCAAGATCCCGGACAGGCCCCTGGAAACACCATATATTTT. Translating gives CASSQDPGQAPGNTIYF.